This T cell receptor beta chain was sequenced for a study of T cells in Graves' hyperthyroidism and ophthalmopathy. Trimming shortened V by 4 bases and J by 0 bases, and 15 bases separated the two germline ends. The germline V gene encodes CDR1 SGHVS and CDR2 FQNEAQ. This CDR3 has 16 amino acids. On this clonotype itself: What it binds is not known.

Patients showing uncontrolled infection, other autoimmune disease, pregnancy or lactation were ineligible. General study points: The blood repertoire included most of the expanded thyroid clonotypes above 0.001. Through a model of 13 V-J features, ophthalmopathy was separated from stable hyperthyroidism.

From RNA transcripts, TCR beta CDR3 regions were amplified. In the first-round RT-PCR of the TCR CDR3, the HTBI primer set was used. MiXCR, applied by TCRdb to the multiplex PCR reads, yields one record per CDR3 protein. The sample includes fewer than 900,000 distinct CDR3 sequences, 15% to 20% of them seen just once. The clonotype originates from a man younger than 35 with Graves' hyperthyroidism. The sequenced sample consisted of blood. V is TRBV7-8 and J is TRBJ1-1; no firm D call. DNA for the CDR3: TGTGCCAGCAGCTCAGAAGTTCGGGGTATGAACACTGAAGCTTTCTTT. It translates to CASSSEVRGMNTEAFF.